This T cell receptor beta chain originates from a study of post-analysis software for immune sequencing data. Study information: The courses of disease that were included comprised relapsing-remitting, secondary progressive and progressive-relapsing multiple sclerosis. Study results and limitations: A few TRBV segments, TRBV5-6, TRBV5-1 and TRBV20-1 among them, were found more frequent in patients than controls.

CDR1 is SSHAT and CDR2 is FNYEAQ in the germline V gene (reference sequence). The CDR3 runs to 15 residues. Each TCR beta cDNA library carried unique molecular identifiers. TCRdb passed the PCR reads through MiXCR, listing each CDR3 protein once. The repertoire holds 750,000 to 950,000 distinct CDR3 sequences, about 57% seen once, with approximately 4.4% in the top ten. On this clonotype itself: Its antigen is currently unknown. One end of the junction varies from germline; a read error may be responsible.

The sequencing input was blood. This receptor was obtained from a girl between 5 and 17 years old with multiple sclerosis. The chain employs TRBV7-7 and TRBJ2-1; 14 bases agree with TRBD2. CDR3 amino acids: CASSAVGLAGEEQFF. For the CDR3, the DNA is TGTGCTAGCAGCGCAGTGGGACTAGCGGGAGAGGAGCAGTTCTTC.